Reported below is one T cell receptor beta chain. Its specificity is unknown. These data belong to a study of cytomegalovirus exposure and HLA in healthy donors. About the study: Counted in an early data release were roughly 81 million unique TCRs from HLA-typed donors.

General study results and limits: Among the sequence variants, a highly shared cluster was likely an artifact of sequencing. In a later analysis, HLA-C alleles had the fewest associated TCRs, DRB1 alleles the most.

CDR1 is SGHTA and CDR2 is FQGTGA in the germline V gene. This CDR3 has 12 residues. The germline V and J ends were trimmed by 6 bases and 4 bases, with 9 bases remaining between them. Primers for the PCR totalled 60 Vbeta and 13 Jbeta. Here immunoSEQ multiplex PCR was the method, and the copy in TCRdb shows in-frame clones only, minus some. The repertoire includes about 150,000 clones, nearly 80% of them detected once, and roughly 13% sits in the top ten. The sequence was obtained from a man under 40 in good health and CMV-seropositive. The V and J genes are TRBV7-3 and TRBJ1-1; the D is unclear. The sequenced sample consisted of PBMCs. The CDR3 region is CASSFEVTEAFF. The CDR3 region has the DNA TGTGCCAGCAGTTTTGAGGTCACTGAAGCTTTCTTT.